What follows are 13 T cell receptor beta chains derived from one specimen sequenced in a study of shared clonotypes between healthy human individuals. CD8 cells regarded as naive lacked CD45RO, were positively chosen for CCR7, and omitted terminally differentiated effector memory CD45RA+ cells. The repertoire was sequenced with immunoSEQ multiplex PCR; TCRdb's copy has only in-frame clones and lacks some. In the table there are 2 million to 2.5 million clones, 90% to 95% of which are singletons. The specimen sequenced was naive CD8+ T cells from PBMCs. All receptors come from a man younger than 30 in good health. Some clones in this sample may be carry-over from other donors' samples.

The chain joins TRBV27 to TRBJ1-2; D unresolved. The germline V gene encodes CDR1 MNHEY and CDR2 SMNVEV (reference sequence). The germline V and J ends were trimmed by 2 bases and 0 bases, with 13 bases remaining between them. There are 16 residues in the CDR3. The CDR3 reads CASSLRREFTNYGYTF. The DNA for the CDR3 is TGTGCCAGCAGTTTAAGGAGGGAGTTTACTAACTATGGCTACACCTTC.

This clone was counted only a few times. This sequence joins TRBV6-5 and TRBJ2-1; a possible D gene is TRBD2 (7 bases). The CDR3 spans 15 residues. The germline CDR1 and CDR2 sequences are MNHEY and SVGAGI. The V and J ends lost 5 bases and 5 bases respectively, with 16 bases between them. This CDR3 is CASSTGGPPNNEQFF. The CDR3 DNA reads as TGTGCCAGCAGTACCGGGGGGCCCCCTAACAATGAGCAGTTCTTC.

Comment on this clone: This specimen includes other DNA sequences encoding the same CDR3. This sequence joins TRBV19 and TRBJ1-1; TRBD1 agrees at 8 bases. Germline V lookup: CDR1 LNHDA, CDR2 SQIVND (reference sequence). Germline trimming cut 4 bases from V and 5 bases from J; bases unmatched to any gene: 6. This CDR3 spans 14 amino acids. Here the CDR3 reads CASSTQGAGTEAFF. CDR3 nucleotides: TGTGCCAGTAGTACTCAGGGGGCGGGAACTGAAGCTTTCTTT.

Comments on this clone: The junction departs from the called germline gene at one end, perhaps through a read error. The rearrangement uses TRBV6-1 and TRBJ2-7; no reliable D call. CDR3 size: 11 residues. CDR1 MNHNS and CDR2 SASEGT come from the germline V gene. This CDR3 reads CASSISSEQYF. Written as DNA, the CDR3 is TGTGCCAGCAGTATCTCCTCCGAGCAGTACTTC.

In regard to this clone: This sample includes further DNA sequences coding for the same CDR3. This chain links TRBV7-9 with TRBJ2-5; 9 bases match TRBD2. The CDR3 is 14 residues long. CDR1 is SEHNR, CDR2 FQNEAQ, per germline (reference sequence). The ends lost 1 base at V and 5 bases at J; junction bases unmatched: 2. This chain's CDR3 is CASSLVAGEETQYF. The DNA for the CDR3 is TGTGCCAGCAGCTTAGTAGCGGGAGAGGAGACCCAGTACTTC.

This chain links TRBV28 with TRBJ2-7, with D perhaps TRBD1 (6 bases). CDR1 is MDHEN, CDR2 SYDVKM, per germline. This CDR3 contains 15 residues. Trimming took off 3 bases at V and 1 base at J, with 13 bases between the two ends. The CDR3 is CASSFPRQASYEQYF. CDR3 DNA: TGTGCCAGCAGTTTTCCCAGACAGGCATCCTACGAGCAGTACTTC. Combining the CDR3 with reference TRBV28 and TRBJ2-7 gives the whole variable domain DVKVTQSSRYLVKRTGEKVFLECVQDMDHENMFWYRQDPGLGLRLIYFSYDVKMKEKGDIPEGYSVSREKKERFSLILESASTNQTSMYLCASSFPRQASYEQYFGPGTRLTVT.

The V call is TRBV5-1, the J call TRBJ2-7; TRBD1 or TRBD2 may be the D gene (6 bases each). The V gene's germline CDR1 is SGHRS and CDR2 YFSETQ. V was pared by 0 bases and J by 7 bases, with 14 bases between. The CDR3 is made up of 14 amino acids. Here the CDR3 reads CASSLVGGTGEQYF. The CDR3 DNA is TGCGCCAGCAGCTTGGTGGGGGGAACAGGGGAGCAGTACTTC.

This clone was counted ten times or more. The chain uses TRBV4-2 and TRBJ2-1; no clear D gene. The CDR3 sequence is 12 residues long. The ends were cut back, 3 bases at V and 7 bases at J, with 7 bases in the middle. Germline assignment: CDR1 LGHNA and CDR2 YNFKEQ. This CDR3 reads CASSQARNEQFF. DNA of the CDR3: TGTGCCAGCAGCCAGGCAAGAAATGAGCAGTTCTTC.

The gene calls are TRBV10-3 and TRBJ2-3; D may correspond to TRBD1 or TRBD2 (6 bases each). The CDR3 totals 16 residues. V lost 3 bases and J lost 3, with 16 bases in between. CDR1 ENHRY and CDR2 SYGVKD come from the germline V gene. This chain's CDR3 is CAISDPAEGETDTQYF. DNA for the CDR3: TGTGCCATCAGTGATCCCGCGGAGGGGGAGACAGATACGCAGTATTTT.

The chain couples TRBV5-4 to TRBJ1-1, with D hard to call. Germline lookup yields CDR1 SGHNT and CDR2 YYREEE (reference sequence). V dropped 1 base and J dropped 1 base, with 8 bases sitting between them. This CDR3 spans 14 amino acids. The CDR3 coding sequence is TGTGCCAGCAGCTTGAGACACCCGAACACTGAAGCTTTCTTT. Its protein is CASSLRHPNTEAFF.

J is TRBJ2-5 and V is TRBV4-1, with D unresolved. This CDR3 region has 13 residues. The V end lost 1 base, the J end lost 5 bases, and 8 bases lay between the germline ends. Germline V CDR1 and CDR2: MGHRA, YSYEKL. CDR3 loop: CASSQAHGETQYF. The CDR3 DNA sequence: TGCGCCAGCAGCCAAGCGCATGGTGAGACCCAGTACTTC.

The chain combines TRBV7-6 with TRBJ2-1; 7 positions match TRBD2. The CDR3 sequence is 16 residues long. In germline, CDR1 is SGHVS, CDR2 FNYEAQ. Trimming cost V 4 bases and J 4 bases; bases outside gene matches: 10. The CDR3 here is CASSWEGEGLYNEQFF. The CDR3 nucleotides read TGTGCCAGCAGCTGGGAGGGCGAGGGGCTTTACAATGAGCAGTTCTTC.

This chain connects TRBV19 to TRBJ2-1, with 8 bases that match TRBD2. V was clipped by 2 bases and J by 5 bases; unmatched bases: 8. This CDR3 region has 16 residues. The germline CDR1 and CDR2 sequences are LNHDA and SQIVND (reference sequence). Written as DNA, the CDR3 is TGTGCCAGTAGTATATACGCGGGGGGCGGAAACAATGAGCAGTTCTTC. Amino acid sequence: CASSIYAGGGNNEQFF.